One sample yielded the 25 T cell receptor beta chains listed below, sequenced in a study of blood T cell repertoires in COVID-19. The method was immunoSEQ multiplex PCR; TCRdb's version includes in-frame clones alone and lacks a portion of them. The repertoire holds 270,000 or so clones, with nearly 85% as singletons. The sequenced sample consisted of peripheral blood. Every receptor here comes from a human donor in a cohort sampled during active COVID-19.

This clone was counted only a few times. The chain carries TRBV10-3 and TRBJ1-5, with a weak D call TRBD1 (5 bases). V was cut by 2 bases and J by 7 bases, with 9 bases left in between. This CDR3 comprises 13 residues. Germline values: CDR1 ENHRY, CDR2 SYGVKD. The CDR3 bases are TGTGCCATCAGTGAGGGGGGGGACCAGCCCCAGCATTTT. Protein sequence: CAISEGGDQPQHF.

This clone was seen a few times. This rearrangement joins TRBV7-2 to TRBJ1-5; 8 nucleotides line up with TRBD1. The germline V gene has CDR1 SGHTA and CDR2 FQGNSA. CDR3 length equals 16 residues. The J segment lost 1 base and the V segment lost 4 bases, leaving 6 bases of the junction unmatched. The CDR3 nucleotides read TGTGCCAGCAGCTCCTACAGGGGGGAAAGCAATCAGCCCCAGCATTTT. Protein sequence: CASSSYRGESNQPQHF. The full variable domain, completed using reference TRBV7-2 and TRBJ1-5, is GAGVSQSPSNKVTEKGKDVELRCDPISGHTALYWYRQSLGQGLEFLIYFQGNSAPDKSGLPSDRFSAERTGGSVSTLTIQRTQQEDSAVYLCASSSYRGESNQPQHFGDGTRLSIL.

This sequence joins TRBV5-1 and TRBJ2-2, with no clear D. The CDR3 sequence is 12 residues long. The germline V gene encodes CDR1 SGHRS and CDR2 YFSETQ. The V end lost 1 base, the J end lost 11 bases, and 9 bases lay between the germline ends. CDR3 DNA sequence: TGCGCCAGCAGCTTGACACGTTCAGAGCTGTTTTTT. Protein product: CASSLTRSELFF.

This chain links TRBV5-1 with TRBJ2-7; tentative D call: TRBD2 (5 bases). This CDR3 has 17 amino acids. Germline CDR1 SGHRS, CDR2 YFSETQ. Trimming stripped 1 base from V and 4 bases from J, with 21 bases between. The CDR3 region is CASSLSSRGSETYEQYF. The DNA of the CDR3 is TGCGCCAGCAGCTTGTCGTCTCGGGGTTCCGAAACTTACGAGCAGTACTTC. The complete variable domain, with remaining parts taken from reference TRBV5-1 and TRBJ2-7, reads KAGVTQTPRYLIKTRGQQVTLSCSPISGHRSVSWYQQTPGQGLQFLFEYFSETQRNKGNFPGRFSGRQFSNSRSEMNVSTLELGDSALYLCASSLSSRGSETYEQYFGPGTRLTVT.

This clone was detected a few times. The chain carries TRBV27 and TRBJ2-1; D unresolved. Germline V gene lookup returns CDR1 MNHEY and CDR2 SMNVEV (reference sequence). The V end was cut by 8 bases, the J end by 5 bases, with 7 bases between. There are 11 residues in the CDR3. The CDR3 protein is CASGVDNEQFF. The CDR3 DNA follows: TGTGCCAGCGGAGTAGACAATGAGCAGTTCTTC.

The chain employs TRBV19 and TRBJ2-5; 9 bases are shared with TRBD2. Germline assignment: CDR1 LNHDA and CDR2 SQIVND (reference sequence). Trimming took 4 bases from V and 2 from J; bases not matched to a gene: 5. This CDR3 has 15 residues. The CDR3 is CASSRASGTQETQYF. The CDR3 region has the DNA TGTGCCAGTAGTAGGGCTAGCGGGACACAAGAGACCCAGTACTTC.

The gene calls are TRBV5-8 and TRBJ1-1; 10 positions match TRBD1. V was pared by 5 bases and J by 1 base, with 14 bases of the junction left unmatched. The CDR3 has 18 amino acids. CDR1 and CDR2 (germline): SGHTS, YDEGEE. The CDR3, as DNA: TGTGCCAGCAGACAAGACCGGGACAGGGGTTTATCGAACACTGAAGCTTTCTTT. Its translation: CASRQDRDRGLSNTEAFF.

This chain links TRBV28 with TRBJ2-2; no definite D call. Germline loops: CDR1 MDHEN, CDR2 SYDVKM. The CDR3 spans 17 residues. V gave up 1 base and J gave up 1 base, with 13 bases separating them. The CDR3 loop reads CASSLSLTAVNTGELFF. The CDR3 DNA follows: TGTGCCAGCAGTTTATCTCTTACAGCTGTGAACACCGGGGAGCTGTTTTTT.

The chain combines TRBV5-4 with TRBJ2-7; the D gene is possibly TRBD1 (5 bases). V was clipped by 0 bases and J by 3 bases, with 13 bases between them. This CDR3 contains 15 residues. Germline values: CDR1 SGHNT, CDR2 YYREEE (reference sequence). In DNA form, the CDR3 reads TGTGCCAGCAGCTTGGGACAGATTGGGGACTACGAGCAGTACTTC. Protein: CASSLGQIGDYEQYF. The complete variable domain, with remaining parts taken from reference TRBV5-4 and TRBJ2-7, reads ETGVTQSPTHLIKTRGQQVTLRCSSQSGHNTVSWYQQALGQGPQFIFQYYREEENGRGNFPPRFSGLQFPNYSSELNVNALELDDSALYLCASSLGQIGDYEQYFGPGTRLTVT.

CDR3: CASSQSGVSQPQHF. Written as DNA, the CDR3 is TGTGCCAGCAGCCAATCAGGGGTAAGTCAGCCCCAGCATTTT. J is TRBJ1-5 and V is TRBV16; weak D call: TRBD1 (5 bases). The germline CDR1 and CDR2 sequences are KGHSY and FQNENV. This CDR3 contains 14 residues. V gave up 0 bases and J gave up 6 bases, with 9 bases separating them.

The chain couples TRBV6-6 to TRBJ1-3; D unresolved. The germline V gene encodes CDR1 MNHNY and CDR2 SVGAGI (reference sequence). This CDR3 has 14 amino acids. The V and J ends lost 10 bases and 3 bases respectively, with 16 bases between them. The CDR3 loop is CATSEGRVGNTIYF. DNA for the CDR3: TGTGCCACATCGGAAGGGAGGGTTGGAAACACCATATATTTT.

CDR3: CASTDRARRNSPLHF. CDR3 DNA: TGTGCCAGTACGGACAGGGCGAGGAGAAATTCACCCCTCCACTTT. V is TRBV19 and J is TRBJ1-6; 8 bases are shared with TRBD1. CDR3 length: 15 residues. V was pared by 7 bases and J by 7 bases, with 9 bases of the junction left unmatched. Germline loops: CDR1 LNHDA, CDR2 SQIVND (reference sequence).

CDR3 in DNA: TGTGCCAGCAGCTTTCCCGCGGAGATGAACACTGAAGCTTTCTTT. Translating gives CASSFPAEMNTEAFF. The rearrangement joins TRBV7-9 to TRBJ1-1; no reliable D call. The V gene's germline CDR1 is SEHNR and CDR2 FQNEAQ (reference sequence). Trimming took 3 bases from V and 0 from J, leaving 11 bases between them. This CDR3 is built from 15 residues. Based on the CDR3 plus reference TRBV7-9 and TRBJ1-1, the full variable domain is DTGVSQNPRHKITKRGQNVTFRCDPISEHNRLYWYRQTLGQGPEFLTYFQNEAQLEKSRLLSDRFSAERPKGSFSTLEIQRTEQGDSAMYLCASSFPAEMNTEAFFGQGTRLTVV.

The J gene is TRBJ1-2, the V gene TRBV19; possibly TRBD1 for D (5 bases). Germline values: CDR1 LNHDA, CDR2 SQIVND (reference sequence). V lost 7 bases and J lost 4, with 22 bases in between. This CDR3 spans 16 amino acids. DNA of the CDR3: TGTGCCAGTAAGGACCGGGGGAACGGGGATCGCTATGGCTACACCTTC. Translation gives CASKDRGNGDRYGYTF.

The count of this clone is one. This chain joins TRBV5-1 and TRBJ1-4; the match to TRBD1 covers 7 bases. Germline lookup yields CDR1 SGHRS and CDR2 YFSETQ. The V and J ends lost 4 bases and 3 bases, in that order; junction bases with no gene match: 6. CDR3 size: 15 residues. The CDR3 loop is CASSPYRGPNEKLFF. CDR3 in DNA: TGCGCCAGCAGCCCTTACAGGGGTCCTAATGAAAAACTGTTTTTT.

The chain recombines TRBV3-1 (or the pseudogene TRBV3-2) with TRBJ2-5; perhaps TRBD1 as D (7 bases). Germline CDR1 LGHDT, CDR2 YNNKEL (reference sequence). Trimming shortened V by 2 bases and J by 7 bases, and 20 bases separated the two germline ends. The CDR3 is 16 residues long. For the CDR3, the DNA is TGTGCCAGCAGCCAAAATGAGGGGGCGGGGTTGGGGACCCAGTACTTC. This codes for CASSQNEGAGLGTQYF.

The chain has TRBV19 and TRBJ1-3; weak D call: TRBD1 (6 bases). The germline gives CDR1 LNHDA, CDR2 SQIVND (reference sequence). CDR3 length: 18 residues. Trimming stripped 9 bases from V and 0 bases from J, with 24 bases between. The DNA for the CDR3 is TGTGCCAGGACACCTAACGGACAGCTATCCTCCTCTGGAAACACCATATATTTT. Translation: CARTPNGQLSSSGNTIYF.

Turning to this clone: Compared with germline, one end of the junction differs, possibly owing to a read error. This sequence joins TRBV7-7 and TRBJ2-7; no firm D call. The CDR3 has 13 amino acids. Germline V lookup: CDR1 SSHAT, CDR2 FNYEAQ (reference sequence). The CDR3 DNA sequence: TGTGCTAGCAGCTTACGAGAGGAATACGAGCAGTACTTC. Amino acid sequence: CASSLREEYEQYF.

This clone has just one count. The genes are TRBV27 and TRBJ1-4; 11 nucleotides match TRBD1. Trimming at V came to 5 bases and at J to 7 bases, leaving 6 bases not matched to a gene. The germline CDR1 and CDR2 sequences are MNHEY and SMNVEV (reference sequence). CDR3 length: 15 residues. The CDR3 region has the DNA TGTGCCAGCAGTCGAACCGGGACAGGGGGTGAAAAACTGTTTTTT. This translates into CASSRTGTGGEKLFF.

The chain is built from TRBV3-1 (or the pseudogene TRBV3-2) and TRBJ2-7; TRBD1 matches at 7 bases. This CDR3 has 15 residues. J gave up 7 bases and V 4 bases, and 13 bases lay outside the gene matches. Germline V gene lookup returns CDR1 LGHDT and CDR2 YNNKEL (reference sequence). As DNA, the CDR3 is TGTGCCAGCAGCCTGAATGCGAGACAGGGCGGGGAGCAGTACTTC. Its protein product is CASSLNARQGGEQYF.

The chain employs TRBV5-1 and TRBJ2-7, with 9 bases identical to TRBD1. The CDR3 is made up of 14 amino acids. Germline V CDR1 and CDR2: SGHRS, YFSETQ. The ends lost 4 bases at V and 5 bases at J; junction bases unmatched: 7. The CDR3 nucleotides are TGCGCCAGCAGCAGATACAGGGGGCAGAACGAGCAGTACTTC. Amino acid sequence: CASSRYRGQNEQYF.

The V call is TRBV7-9, the J call TRBJ2-7, with a tentative D call TRBD2 (6 bases). The CDR3 consists of 15 residues. Germline values: CDR1 SEHNR, CDR2 FQNEAQ (reference sequence). Trimming left V 4 bases short and J 0 bases short, with 13 bases between. CDR3 in DNA: TGTGCCAGCAGCTCGGGACGGGAGAGCTCCTACGAGCAGTACTTC. This gives the protein CASSSGRESSYEQYF.

The chain joins TRBV11-2 to TRBJ2-7; D may be TRBD1 (5 bases). This CDR3 contains 13 residues. Per the germline V gene, CDR1 is SGHAT and CDR2 is FQNNGV. V was cut by 5 bases and J by 5 bases, with 13 bases left in between. The CDR3: CASSPGQFHEQYF. As DNA, the CDR3 is TGTGCCAGCAGCCCAGGACAATTCCACGAGCAGTACTTC. Based on the CDR3 plus reference TRBV11-2 and TRBJ2-7, the full variable domain is EAGVAQSPRYKIIEKRQSVAFWCNPISGHATLYWYQQILGQGPKLLIQFQNNGVVDDSQLPKDRFSAERLKGVDSTLKIQPAKLEDSAVYLCASSPGQFHEQYFGPGTRLTVT.

This chain joins TRBV28 and TRBJ1-5; D is perhaps TRBD1 (6 bases). Trimming removed 3 bases from V and 4 bases from J, with 16 bases in between. Per the germline V gene, CDR1 is MDHEN and CDR2 is SYDVKM. CDR3 length equals 16 residues. This CDR3 reads CASSFNRERRNQPQHF. CDR3 DNA: TGTGCCAGCAGTTTTAACAGGGAGCGTAGGAATCAGCCCCAGCATTTT.

The CDR3, as DNA: TGTGCCAGCAGCGCAGGGATGCGGGGCCGGGGAGACGCGCAGTATTTT. Translation gives CASSAGMRGRGDAQYF. The genes are TRBV9 and TRBJ2-3; perhaps TRBD2 as D (6 bases). V lost 3 bases and J 10 bases, leaving 24 bases between the germline ends. The CDR3 sequence is 16 residues long. Germline-derived CDR1 and CDR2 are SGDLS and YYNGEE.